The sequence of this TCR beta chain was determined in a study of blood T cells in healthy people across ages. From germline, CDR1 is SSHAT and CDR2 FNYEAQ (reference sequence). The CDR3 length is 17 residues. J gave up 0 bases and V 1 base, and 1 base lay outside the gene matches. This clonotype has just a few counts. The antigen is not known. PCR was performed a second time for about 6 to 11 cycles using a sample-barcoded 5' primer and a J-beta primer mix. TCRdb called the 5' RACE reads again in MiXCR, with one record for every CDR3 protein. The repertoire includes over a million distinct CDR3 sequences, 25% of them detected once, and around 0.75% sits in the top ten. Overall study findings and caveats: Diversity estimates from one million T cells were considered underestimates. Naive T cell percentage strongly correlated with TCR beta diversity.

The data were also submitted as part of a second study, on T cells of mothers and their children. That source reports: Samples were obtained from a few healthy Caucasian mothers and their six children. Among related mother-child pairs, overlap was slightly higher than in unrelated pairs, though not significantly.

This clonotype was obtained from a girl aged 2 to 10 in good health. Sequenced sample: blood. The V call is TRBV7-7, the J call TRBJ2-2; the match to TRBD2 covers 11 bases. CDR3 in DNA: TGTGCCAGCAGCTTAGAGACTAGCGGGGCGAACACCGGGGAGCTGTTTTTT. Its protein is CASSLETSGANTGELFF.